This TCR beta chain was identified in a study of beta chain features in type 1 diabetes. Study-wide results and limits: For Type 1 diabetes patients, all four CD4+ subsets carried TCRB CDR3s that were moderately but significantly shorter. Possibly, sequencing cDNA over-represented cells that had high TCR expression levels.

Trimming cost V 1 base and J 1 base, with 15 bases left between them. This CDR3 has 17 amino acids. Per the germline V gene, CDR1 is MGHDK and CDR2 is SYGVNS. CD45RO/CCR7/CD25/CD127/CD95/CD27 separated CD4+ naive, central memory, regulatory and stem cell-like memory cells by sorting. Purity above 95% was achieved in all sorted populations. In regard to this clone: Its antigen remains unknown.

As every portion of the isolated RNA was reverse transcribed, the sequencing read expressed TCRB transcripts. TCRdb's copy holds only in-frame clones and misses some; the assay was immunoSEQ multiplex PCR. The sample shows around 690,000 clones, 9.5% to 15% of them seen only once. Sequenced material: naive CD4+ T cells from blood. This sequence joins TRBV25-1 and TRBJ2-3; D might be TRBD2 (7 bases). This clonotype was sampled from a man aged 25 to 40 with type 1 diabetes. The CDR3, as DNA: TGTGCCAGCAGTGAATTTTTTGGCGGGGGCCGCACAGATACGCAGTATTTT. Translating gives CASSEFFGGGRTDTQYF.